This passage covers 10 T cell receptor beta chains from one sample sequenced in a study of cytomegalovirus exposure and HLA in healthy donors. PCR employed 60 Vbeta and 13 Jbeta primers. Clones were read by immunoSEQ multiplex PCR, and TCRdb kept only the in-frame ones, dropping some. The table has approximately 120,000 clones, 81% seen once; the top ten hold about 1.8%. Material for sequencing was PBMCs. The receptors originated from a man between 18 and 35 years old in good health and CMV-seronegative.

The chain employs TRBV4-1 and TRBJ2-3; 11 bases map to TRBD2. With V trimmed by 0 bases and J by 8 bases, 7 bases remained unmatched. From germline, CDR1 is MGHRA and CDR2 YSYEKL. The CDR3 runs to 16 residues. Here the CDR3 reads CASSQDVAGGMGTQYF. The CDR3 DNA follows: TGCGCCAGCAGCCAAGATGTAGCGGGGGGGATGGGTACGCAGTATTTT.

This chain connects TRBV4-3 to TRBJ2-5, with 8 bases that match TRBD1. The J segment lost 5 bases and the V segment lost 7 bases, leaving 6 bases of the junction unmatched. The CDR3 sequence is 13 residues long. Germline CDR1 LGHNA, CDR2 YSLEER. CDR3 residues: CASIDRGRETQYF. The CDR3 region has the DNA TGCGCCAGCATAGACAGGGGCAGGGAGACCCAGTACTTC.

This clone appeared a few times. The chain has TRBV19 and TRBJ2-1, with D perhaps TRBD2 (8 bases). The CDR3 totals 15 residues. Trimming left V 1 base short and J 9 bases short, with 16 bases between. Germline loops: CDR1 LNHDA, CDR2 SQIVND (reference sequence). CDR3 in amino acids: CASSIGGGGGREQFF. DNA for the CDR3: TGTGCCAGTAGTATAGGAGGGGGCGGGGGGCGTGAGCAGTTCTTC.

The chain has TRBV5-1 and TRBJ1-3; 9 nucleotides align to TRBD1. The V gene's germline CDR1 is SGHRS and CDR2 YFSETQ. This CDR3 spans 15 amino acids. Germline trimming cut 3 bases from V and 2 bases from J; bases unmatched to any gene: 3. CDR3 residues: CASSWGQGPGNTIYF. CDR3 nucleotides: TGCGCCAGCAGCTGGGGACAGGGCCCTGGAAACACCATATATTTT. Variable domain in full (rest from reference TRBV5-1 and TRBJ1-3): KAGVTQTPRYLIKTRGQQVTLSCSPISGHRSVSWYQQTPGQGLQFLFEYFSETQRNKGNFPGRFSGRQFSNSRSEMNVSTLELGDSALYLCASSWGQGPGNTIYFGEGSWLTVV.

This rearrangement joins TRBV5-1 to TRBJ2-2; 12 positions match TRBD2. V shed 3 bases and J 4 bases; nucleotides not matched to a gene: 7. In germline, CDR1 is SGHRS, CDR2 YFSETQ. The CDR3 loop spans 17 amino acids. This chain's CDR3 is CASSSRTSGAGTGELFF. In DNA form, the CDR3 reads TGCGCCAGCAGCTCCCGGACTAGCGGGGCCGGCACCGGGGAGCTGTTTTTT. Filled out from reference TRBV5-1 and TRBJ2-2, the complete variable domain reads KAGVTQTPRYLIKTRGQQVTLSCSPISGHRSVSWYQQTPGQGLQFLFEYFSETQRNKGNFPGRFSGRQFSNSRSEMNVSTLELGDSALYLCASSSRTSGAGTGELFFGEGSRLTVL.

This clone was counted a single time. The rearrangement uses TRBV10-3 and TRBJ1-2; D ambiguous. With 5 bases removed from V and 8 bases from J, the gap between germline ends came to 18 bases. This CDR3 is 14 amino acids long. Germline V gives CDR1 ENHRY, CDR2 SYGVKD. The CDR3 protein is CAISYGEIDVGYTF. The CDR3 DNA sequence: TGTGCCATCAGTTATGGAGAAATTGACGTGGGCTACACCTTC.

CDR3 loop: CASSPPPGTQETQYF. In nucleotides, the CDR3 is TGTGCCAGCAGCCCCCCGCCAGGAACCCAAGAGACCCAGTACTTC. V is TRBV4-2 and J is TRBJ2-5; D gene uncertain. Germline CDR1 reads LGHNA; CDR2 reads YNFKEQ. The germline V and J ends were trimmed by 4 bases and 1 base, with 13 bases remaining between them. CDR3 size: 15 residues.

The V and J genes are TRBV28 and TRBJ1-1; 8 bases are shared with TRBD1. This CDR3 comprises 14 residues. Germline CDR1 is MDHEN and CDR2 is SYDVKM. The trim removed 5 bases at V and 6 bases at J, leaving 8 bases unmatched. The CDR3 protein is CASSMDRVVAEAFF. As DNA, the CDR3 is TGTGCCAGCAGTATGGACAGGGTGGTCGCTGAAGCTTTCTTT.

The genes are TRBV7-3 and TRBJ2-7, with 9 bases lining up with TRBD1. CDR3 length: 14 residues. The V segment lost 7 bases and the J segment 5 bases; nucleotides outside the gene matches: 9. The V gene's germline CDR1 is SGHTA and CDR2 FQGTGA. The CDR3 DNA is TGTGCCAGCATGGCGGGACAGGGTTCCCACGAGCAGTACTTC. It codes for CASMAGQGSHEQYF.

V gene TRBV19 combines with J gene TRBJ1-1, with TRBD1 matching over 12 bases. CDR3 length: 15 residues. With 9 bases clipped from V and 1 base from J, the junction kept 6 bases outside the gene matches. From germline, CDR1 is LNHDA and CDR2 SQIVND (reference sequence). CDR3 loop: CASRDRGQGNTEAFF. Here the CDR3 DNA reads TGTGCCAGCCGGGACAGGGGGCAAGGGAACACTGAAGCTTTCTTT. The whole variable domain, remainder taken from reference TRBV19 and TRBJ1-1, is DGGITQSPKYLFRKEGQNVTLSCEQNLNHDAMYWYRQDPGQGLRLIYYSQIVNDFQKGDIAEGYSVSREKKESFPLTVTSAQKNPTAFYLCASRDRGQGNTEAFFGQGTRLTVV.